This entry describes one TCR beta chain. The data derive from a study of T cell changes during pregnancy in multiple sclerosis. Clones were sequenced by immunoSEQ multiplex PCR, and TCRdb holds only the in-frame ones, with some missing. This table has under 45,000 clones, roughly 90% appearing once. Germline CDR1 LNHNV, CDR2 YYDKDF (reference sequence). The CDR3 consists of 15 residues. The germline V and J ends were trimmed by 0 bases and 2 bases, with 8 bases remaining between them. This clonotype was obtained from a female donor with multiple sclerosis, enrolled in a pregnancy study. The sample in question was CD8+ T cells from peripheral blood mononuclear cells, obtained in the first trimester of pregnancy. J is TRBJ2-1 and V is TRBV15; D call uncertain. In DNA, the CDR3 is TGTGCCACCAGCAGAGATCGTGGAGCCTACAATGAGCAGTTCTTC. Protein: CATSRDRGAYNEQFF. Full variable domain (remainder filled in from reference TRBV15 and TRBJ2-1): DAMVIQNPRYQVTQFGKPVTLSCSQTLNHNVMYWYQQKSSQAPKLLFHYYDKDFNNEADTPDNFQSRRPNTSFCFLDIRSPGLGDTAMYLCATSRDRGAYNEQFFGPGTRLTVL.